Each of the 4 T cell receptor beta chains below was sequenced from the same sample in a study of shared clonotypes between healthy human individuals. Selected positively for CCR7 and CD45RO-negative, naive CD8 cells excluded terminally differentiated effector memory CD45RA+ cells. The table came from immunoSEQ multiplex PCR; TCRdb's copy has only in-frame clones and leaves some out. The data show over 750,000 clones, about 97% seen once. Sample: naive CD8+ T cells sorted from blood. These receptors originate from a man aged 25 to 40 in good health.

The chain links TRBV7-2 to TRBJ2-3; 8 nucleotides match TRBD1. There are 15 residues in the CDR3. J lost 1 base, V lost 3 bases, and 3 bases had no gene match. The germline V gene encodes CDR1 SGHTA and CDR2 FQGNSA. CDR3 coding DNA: TGTGCCAGCAGCTTCAGGGGGCGCGGCACAGATACGCAGTATTTT. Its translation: CASSFRGRGTDTQYF.

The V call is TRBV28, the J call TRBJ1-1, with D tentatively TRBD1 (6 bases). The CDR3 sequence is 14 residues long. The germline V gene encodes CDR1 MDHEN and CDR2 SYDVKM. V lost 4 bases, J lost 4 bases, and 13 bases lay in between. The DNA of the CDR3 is TGTGCCAGCAGTTCTCGTGGGGGGCGCACTGAAGCTTTCTTT. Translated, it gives CASSSRGGRTEAFF.

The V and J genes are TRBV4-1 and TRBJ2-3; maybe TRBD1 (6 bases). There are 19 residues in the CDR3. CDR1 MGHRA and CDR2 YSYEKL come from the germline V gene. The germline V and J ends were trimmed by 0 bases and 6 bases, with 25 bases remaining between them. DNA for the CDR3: TGCGCCAGCAGCCAAGACGGAAGTAAAGGGGGTTTCGGTGTCGATACGCAGTATTTT. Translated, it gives CASSQDGSKGGFGVDTQYF.

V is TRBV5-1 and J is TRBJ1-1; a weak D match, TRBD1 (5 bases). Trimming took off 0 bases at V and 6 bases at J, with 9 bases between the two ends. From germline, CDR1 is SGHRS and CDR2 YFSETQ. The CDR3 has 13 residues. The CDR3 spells CASSLVSRAEAFF. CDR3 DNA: TGCGCCAGCAGCTTGGTGTCCAGGGCTGAAGCTTTCTTT.